The 8 T cell receptor beta chains presented below share a single source sample, sequenced in a study of response to subunit inactivated influenza vaccine. TCRdb recomputed calls from the RT-PCR reads with MiXCR, one row per CDR3 protein. The sample holds a few hundred thousand distinct CDR3 sequences, approximately 14% seen once. The sequencing used PBMCs from blood, collected less than 13 days after vaccination. These receptors originate from a man aged 50 or older who received an inactivated influenza vaccine.

This clonotype has more than one count but fewer than ten. The chain has TRBV28 and TRBJ2-7, with TRBD2 matching 10 bases. Germline V lookup: CDR1 MDHEN, CDR2 SYDVKM. The CDR3 is 15 residues long. Trimming took 6 bases from V and 1 from J; bases not matched to a gene: 6. CDR3 bases: TGTGCCAGCAGGCCTGCTAGCGGGGGATCCTACGAGCAGTACTTC. Its translation is CASRPASGGSYEQYF.

This clonotype occurred a few times. The chain recombines TRBV11-2 with TRBJ2-1; TRBD1 is a possible D gene (6 bases). Trimming cost V 5 bases and J 3 bases, with 14 bases left between them. Germline loops: CDR1 SGHAT, CDR2 FQNNGV. This CDR3 has 15 amino acids. The CDR3 here is CASSQYRDNYNEQFF. The DNA of the CDR3 is TGTGCCAGCAGCCAATACCGGGACAACTACAATGAGCAGTTCTTC.

The gene calls are TRBV19 and TRBJ2-5, with 9 bases identical to TRBD1. The CDR3 is made up of 13 amino acids. Germline loops: CDR1 LNHDA, CDR2 SQIVND (reference sequence). The V and J ends lost 6 bases and 5 bases, in that order; junction bases with no gene match: 4. This chain's CDR3 is CASRNRGQETQYF. In nucleotides, the CDR3 is TGTGCCAGTAGGAACAGGGGGCAGGAGACCCAGTACTTC.

This clonotype was observed a few times. The rearrangement joins TRBV6-2 or TRBV6-3 to TRBJ2-7, with TRBD1 matching 7 bases. Per the germline V gene, CDR1 is MNHEY and CDR2 is SVGEGT. With V trimmed by 7 bases and J by 0 bases, 6 bases remained unmatched. The length of the CDR3 is 14 residues. Written as DNA, the CDR3 is TGTGCCAGCACCCAGGACAGGTTCTCCTACGAGCAGTACTTC. Translation gives CASTQDRFSYEQYF.

At least ten counts were recorded for this clonotype. The rearrangement uses TRBV3-1 and TRBJ2-3; D ambiguous. The CDR3 length is 16 residues. CDR1 LGHDT and CDR2 YNNKEL come from the germline V gene (reference sequence). Trimming left V 0 bases short and J 2 bases short, with 12 bases between. The CDR3 here is CASSQEGDGPTDTQYF. The CDR3 bases are TGTGCCAGCAGCCAAGAAGGAGACGGGCCCACAGATACGCAGTATTTT.

The V call is TRBV5-1, the J call TRBJ1-4; 7 bases are a match to TRBD1. V gave up 0 bases and J gave up 6 bases; unmatched junction bases: 5. CDR3 size: 15 residues. Per the germline V gene, CDR1 is SGHRS and CDR2 is YFSETQ. The CDR3, as DNA: TGCGCCAGCAGCTTGGGACAGGGCTCGGATGAAAAACTGTTTTTT. It specifies CASSLGQGSDEKLFF.

This clonotype has at least ten counts. This sequence joins TRBV29-1 and TRBJ2-1, with 7 positions matching TRBD2. With V trimmed by 6 bases and J by 5 bases, 10 bases remained unmatched. Per the germline V gene, CDR1 is SQVTM and CDR2 is ANQGSEA. The CDR3 length is 14 residues. The DNA for the CDR3 is TGCAGCGTCGCCCGGGGGGACTTGAACAATGAGCAGTTCTTC. It yields the protein CSVARGDLNNEQFF.

The sample holds a few counts of this clonotype. The chain has TRBV7-9 and TRBJ1-1; unclear D gene. CDR1 is SEHNR, CDR2 FQNEAQ, per germline (reference sequence). This CDR3 spans 12 amino acids. V lost 6 bases and J 1 base, leaving 6 bases between the germline ends. This CDR3 reads CASSDWNTEAFF. Written as DNA, the CDR3 is TGTGCCAGCAGTGACTGGAACACTGAAGCTTTCTTT.